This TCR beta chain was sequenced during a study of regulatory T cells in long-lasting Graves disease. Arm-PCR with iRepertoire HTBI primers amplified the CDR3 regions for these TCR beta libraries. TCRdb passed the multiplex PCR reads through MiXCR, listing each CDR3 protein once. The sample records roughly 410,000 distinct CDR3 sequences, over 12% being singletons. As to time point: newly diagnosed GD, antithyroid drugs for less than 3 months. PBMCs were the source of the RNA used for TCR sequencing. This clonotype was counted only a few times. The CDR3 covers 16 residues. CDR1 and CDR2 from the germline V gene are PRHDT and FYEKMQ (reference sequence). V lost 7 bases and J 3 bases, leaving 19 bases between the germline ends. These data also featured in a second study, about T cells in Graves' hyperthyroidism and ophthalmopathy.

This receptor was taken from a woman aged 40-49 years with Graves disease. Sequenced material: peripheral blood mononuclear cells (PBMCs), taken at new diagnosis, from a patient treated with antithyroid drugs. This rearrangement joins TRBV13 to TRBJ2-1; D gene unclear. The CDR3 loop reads CASNEKRKLSYNEQFF. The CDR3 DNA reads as TGTGCCAGCAACGAGAAAAGGAAACTCAGCTACAATGAGCAGTTCTTC.